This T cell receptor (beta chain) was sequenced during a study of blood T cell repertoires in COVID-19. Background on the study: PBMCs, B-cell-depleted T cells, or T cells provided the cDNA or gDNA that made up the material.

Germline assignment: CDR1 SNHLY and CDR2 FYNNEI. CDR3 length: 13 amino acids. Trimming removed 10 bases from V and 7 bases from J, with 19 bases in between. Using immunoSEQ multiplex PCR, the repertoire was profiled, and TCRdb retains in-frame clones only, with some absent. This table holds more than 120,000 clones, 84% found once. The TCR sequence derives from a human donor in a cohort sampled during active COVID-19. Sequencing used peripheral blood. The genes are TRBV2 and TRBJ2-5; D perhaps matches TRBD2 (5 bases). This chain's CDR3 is CANLGLHEGTQYF. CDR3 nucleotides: TGTGCCAACCTTGGACTGCACGAGGGGACCCAGTACTTC. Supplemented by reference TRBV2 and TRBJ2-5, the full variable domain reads EPEVTQTPSHQVTQMGQEVILRCVPISNHLYFYWYRQILGQKVEFLVSFYNNEISEKSEIFDDQFSVERPDGSNFTLKIRSTKLEDSAMYFCANLGLHEGTQYFGPGTRLLVL.